The next 27 T cell receptor beta chains were all read from a single sample in a study of blood T cell repertoires in COVID-19. Sequencing was performed with immunoSEQ multiplex PCR; in TCRdb, only in-frame clones are kept and a portion is missing. The data contain fewer than 450,000 clones, 88% of them singletons. The sample was PBMCs or T cells enriched from blood (not recorded which). The receptors come from a middle-aged woman with acute COVID-19.

V usage is TRBV30 and J usage is TRBJ2-1; possible D gene TRBD2, 5 bases. Germline CDR1 and CDR2: GTSNPN and SVGIG (reference sequence). The CDR3 has 10 amino acids. Trimming stripped 6 bases from V and 10 bases from J, with 10 bases between. The CDR3 DNA reads as TGTGCCTGCCTACGGGGAGAGCAGTTCTTC. Its protein is CACLRGEQFF.

DNA of the CDR3: TGTGCCACTAGACAGACTGAAGCTTTCTTT. Protein product: CATRQTEAFF. V and J are TRBV19 and TRBJ1-1, with D maybe TRBD1 (5 bases). The CDR3 has 10 amino acids. CDR1 LNHDA and CDR2 SQIVND come from the germline V gene (reference sequence). V dropped 10 bases and J dropped 5 bases, with 8 bases sitting between them.

This chain joins TRBV5-1 and TRBJ2-3, with TRBD2 matching 12 bases. CDR1 is SGHRS and CDR2 is YFSETQ in the germline V gene. This CDR3 is built from 17 residues. The V and J ends lost 4 bases and 2 bases, in that order; junction bases with no gene match: 8. The CDR3 region has the DNA TGCGCCAGCAGCCCTCTACTAGCGGGGGGATTCACAGATACGCAGTATTTT. Translated: CASSPLLAGGFTDTQYF.

The rearrangement joins TRBV7-2 to TRBJ1-5; D ambiguous. The CDR3 extends over 16 amino acids. The germline V gene has CDR1 SGHTA and CDR2 FQGNSA. Trimming took off 2 bases at V and 1 base at J, with 12 bases between the two ends. CDR3 sequence (DNA): TGTGCCAGCAGCTTATACGGGGATGGGAGCAATCAGCCCCAGCATTTT. It codes for CASSLYGDGSNQPQHF. Together with reference TRBV7-2 and TRBJ1-5, the CDR3 gives the full variable domain: GAGVSQSPSNKVTEKGKDVELRCDPISGHTALYWYRQSLGQGLEFLIYFQGNSAPDKSGLPSDRFSAERTGGSVSTLTIQRTQQEDSAVYLCASSLYGDGSNQPQHFGDGTRLSIL.

The chain uses TRBV3-1 (or the pseudogene TRBV3-2) and TRBJ2-5; 10 positions match TRBD2. Trimming at V came to 1 base and at J to 1 base, leaving 6 bases not matched to a gene. This CDR3 spans 17 amino acids. Germline CDR1 and CDR2: LGHDT and YNNKEL (reference sequence). The DNA of the CDR3 is TGTGCCAGCAGCCAAGGTGTAGCGGGGGGCGGCCAAGAGACCCAGTACTTC. It specifies CASSQGVAGGGQETQYF.

This chain joins TRBV5-6 and TRBJ1-4, with TRBD1 as a possible D gene (6 bases). This CDR3 has 14 amino acids. The germline V gene has CDR1 SGHDT and CDR2 YYEEEE. Trimming removed 2 bases at V and 8 bases at J, with 13 bases between. CDR3 nucleotide sequence: TGTGCCAGCAGCTTATTGGGGGGGCAGGAAAAACTGTTTTTT. Encoded protein: CASSLLGGQEKLFF.

This rearrangement joins TRBV30 to TRBJ1-1, with 7 bases lining up with TRBD1. This CDR3 comprises 14 residues. Germline V gene sequence: CDR1 GTSNPN, CDR2 SVGIG (reference sequence). Germline trimming cut 6 bases from V and 3 bases from J; bases unmatched to any gene: 10. For the CDR3, the DNA is TGTGCCTGCCTGAAACAGGGGATTCACACTGAAGCTTTCTTT. Encoded protein: CACLKQGIHTEAFF.

The chain is built from TRBV25-1 and TRBJ2-7; D possibly corresponds to TRBD1 (6 bases). Germline loops: CDR1 MGHDK, CDR2 SYGVNS. The CDR3 has 14 amino acids. V lost 5 bases, J lost 0 bases, and 11 bases lay in between. CDR3 nucleotides: TGTGCCAGCAGTAAACAGGGAAGCTCCTACGAGCAGTACTTC. The encoded protein is CASSKQGSSYEQYF.

The CDR3 nucleotides are TGTGCCAGCAGTCCTCTTAATTCACCCCTCCACTTT. Its translation: CASSPLNSPLHF. V and J are TRBV7-9 and TRBJ1-6; D gene unclear. Germline values: CDR1 SEHNR, CDR2 FQNEAQ (reference sequence). CDR3 size: 12 residues. V was trimmed by 6 bases and J by 6 bases, leaving 6 bases between them.

The chain joins TRBV5-4 to TRBJ2-6; D uncertain. The V end was cut by 0 bases, the J end by 1 base, with 5 bases between. CDR3 length: 15 residues. CDR1 and CDR2 (germline): SGHNT, YYREEE (reference sequence). The CDR3 protein is CASSLDQSGANVLTF. Here the CDR3 DNA reads TGTGCCAGCAGCTTGGATCAATCTGGGGCCAACGTCCTGACTTTC.

The sample holds one count of this clone. The V call is TRBV24-1, the J call TRBJ2-1; a possible D gene is TRBD2 (5 bases). V dropped 2 bases and J dropped 6 bases, with 10 bases sitting between them. This CDR3 is 14 amino acids long. The germline CDR1 and CDR2 sequences are KGHDR and SFDVKD. CDR3 nucleotide sequence: TGTGCCACCAGTGATTCGACCGGGGTCAATGAGCAGTTCTTC. It encodes CATSDSTGVNEQFF.

This sequence joins TRBV19 and TRBJ2-7; 7 nucleotides line up with TRBD1. Germline V gene lookup returns CDR1 LNHDA and CDR2 SQIVND (reference sequence). The ends lost 1 base at V and 0 bases at J; junction bases unmatched: 3. The CDR3 extends over 15 amino acids. The CDR3: CASSIAPGGSYEQYF. CDR3 nucleotides: TGTGCCAGTAGTATAGCCCCAGGGGGCTCCTACGAGCAGTACTTC.

This clone was observed once. The chain carries TRBV5-1 and TRBJ1-1; D gene unclear. Looked up from germline, CDR1 is SGHRS and CDR2 is YFSETQ. Trimming stripped 0 bases from V and 7 bases from J, with 10 bases between. CDR3 length: 13 residues. For the CDR3, the DNA is TGCGCCAGCAGCTTGGGAGTGGAGGGTGAAGCTTTCTTT. As protein: CASSLGVEGEAFF.

V usage is TRBV9 and J usage is TRBJ2-7; 10 bases are shared with TRBD2. The CDR3 contains 17 residues. CDR1 is SGDLS, CDR2 YYNGEE, per germline. V lost 4 bases to trimming and J lost 9 bases; unmatched junction nucleotides: 19. For the CDR3, the DNA is TGTGCCAGCAGCCCAACTAGCGGGGTTAGAGGGGACTCGAGGCAGTACTTC. This encodes CASSPTSGVRGDSRQYF.

The rearrangement links TRBV19 to TRBJ2-2, with D perhaps TRBD1 (6 bases). V lost 4 bases to trimming and J lost 2 bases, with 11 bases between them. The CDR3 is made up of 15 amino acids. The germline CDR1 and CDR2 sequences are LNHDA and SQIVND (reference sequence). CDR3 sequence: CASSKLRGNTGELFF. The DNA of the CDR3 is TGTGCCAGTAGTAAGCTCAGGGGAAACACCGGGGAGCTGTTTTTT. Combining the CDR3 with reference TRBV19 and TRBJ2-2 gives the whole variable domain DGGITQSPKYLFRKEGQNVTLSCEQNLNHDAMYWYRQDPGQGLRLIYYSQIVNDFQKGDIAEGYSVSREKKESFPLTVTSAQKNPTAFYLCASSKLRGNTGELFFGEGSRLTVL.

This chain joins TRBV7-9 and TRBJ1-6; no clear D gene. Looked up from germline, CDR1 is SEHNR and CDR2 is FQNEAQ (reference sequence). The CDR3 covers 15 residues. The germline V and J ends were trimmed by 0 bases and 5 bases, with 8 bases remaining between them. In DNA, the CDR3 is TGTGCCAGCAGCTTAGCCCAGTTTAATAATTCACCCCTCCACTTT. Translating gives CASSLAQFNNSPLHF.

The V and J genes are TRBV7-9 and TRBJ1-2; TRBD1 matches at 7 bases. This CDR3 is 14 amino acids long. With 4 bases clipped from V and 5 bases from J, the junction kept 7 bases outside the gene matches. Germline values: CDR1 SEHNR, CDR2 FQNEAQ (reference sequence). CDR3 sequence: CASSSGQDTYGYTF. For the CDR3, the DNA is TGTGCCAGCAGCTCCGGACAGGACACGTATGGCTACACCTTC. The variable domain in full, with the rest retrieved from reference TRBV7-9 and TRBJ1-2, is DTGVSQNPRHKITKRGQNVTFRCDPISEHNRLYWYRQTLGQGPEFLTYFQNEAQLEKSRLLSDRFSAERPKGSFSTLEIQRTEQGDSAMYLCASSSGQDTYGYTFGSGTRLTVV.

The rearrangement joins TRBV6-5 to TRBJ1-2; TRBD1 aligns across 11 bases. Trimming at V came to 5 bases and at J to 4 bases, leaving 6 bases not matched to a gene. Germline V gives CDR1 MNHEY, CDR2 SVGAGI. The CDR3 has 15 amino acids. CDR3 residues: CASSRRGQGAYGYTF. Here the CDR3 DNA reads TGTGCCAGCAGTCGACGAGGACAGGGGGCCTATGGCTACACCTTC.

This clone was recorded once. The chain links TRBV7-8 to TRBJ1-4; D is perhaps TRBD1 (6 bases). The CDR3 covers 14 residues. Looked up from germline, CDR1 is SGHVS and CDR2 is FQNEAQ. The germline V and J ends were trimmed by 5 bases and 6 bases, with 13 bases remaining between them. Here the CDR3 reads CASSRDTEDEKLFF. CDR3 DNA: TGTGCCAGCAGCCGGGACACCGAAGATGAAAAACTGTTTTTT.

The genes are TRBV15 and TRBJ1-2, with 8 bases matching TRBD1. CDR3 length: 16 amino acids. V shed 0 bases and J 8 bases; nucleotides not matched to a gene: 11. CDR1 and CDR2 (germline): LNHNV, YYDKDF (reference sequence). CDR3 residues: CATSRDRVGTGGGYTF. In nucleotides, the CDR3 is TGTGCCACCAGCAGAGATCGCGTGGGGACAGGTGGAGGCTACACCTTC.

This clone was counted only a few times. This chain uses TRBV7-9 with TRBJ1-1; 8 bases fit TRBD1. Per the germline V gene, CDR1 is SEHNR and CDR2 is FQNEAQ (reference sequence). J lost 0 bases, V lost 5 bases, and 8 bases had no gene match. This CDR3 region has 16 residues. DNA for the CDR3: TGTGCCAGCAGCCCATATCGGGACAGGTTGAACACTGAAGCTTTCTTT. It encodes CASSPYRDRLNTEAFF.

The V call is TRBV30, the J call TRBJ1-5; 7 bases line up with TRBD1. Germline CDR1 and CDR2: GTSNPN and SVGIG (reference sequence). The junction had 2 bases not matched to a gene; V was cut back by 5 bases and J by 4 bases. The CDR3 is made up of 12 amino acids. CDR3 in DNA: TGTGCCTGGCAACAGGGGAATCAGCCCCAGCATTTT. Protein: CAWQQGNQPQHF.

The chain is built from TRBV15 and TRBJ1-5; the match to TRBD1 covers 8 bases. From germline, CDR1 is LNHNV and CDR2 YYDKDF (reference sequence). The V segment lost 3 bases and the J segment 0 bases; nucleotides outside the gene matches: 4. The CDR3 runs to 16 residues. CDR3 in amino acids: CATSSGTGYSNQPQHF. The CDR3 DNA sequence: TGTGCCACCAGCAGCGGGACAGGTTATAGCAATCAGCCCCAGCATTTT.

This clone was observed a single time. This chain links TRBV19 with TRBJ2-7, with a weak D call TRBD1 (5 bases). There are 14 residues in the CDR3. The germline V gene has CDR1 LNHDA and CDR2 SQIVND (reference sequence). V dropped 1 base and J dropped 4 bases, with 11 bases sitting between them. CDR3 nucleotide sequence: TGTGCCAGTAGTATAGGGGGCGCCGGTTACGAGCAGTACTTC. This sequence encodes CASSIGGAGYEQYF.

This sequence joins TRBV6-7 and TRBJ2-7; TRBD1 matches 9 bases. TRBV6-7 is labeled an ORF, and its function is uncertain. The CDR3 length is 16 residues. After removal of 4 bases from V and 4 bases from J, the junction contained 11 bases not matched to a gene. The DNA of the CDR3 is TGTGCCAGCAGTTCGAGGGGCGGGACAGGGTATTACGAGCAGTACTTC. It yields the protein CASSSRGGTGYYEQYF.

Notes on this clone: This clone may be a read error of a much larger clone one base away. J is TRBJ1-2 and V is TRBV10-1; 10 bases match TRBD1. Germline assignment: CDR1 WNHNN and CDR2 SYGVQD (reference sequence). CDR3 size: 13 residues. With 5 bases clipped from V and 5 bases from J, the junction kept 2 bases outside the gene matches. The CDR3 loop reads CASSSGQGYGYTF. CDR3 DNA sequence: TGCGCCAGCAGTTCGGGACAGGGGTATGGCTACACCTTC.

CDR3: CSATVAYNEQFF. The CDR3 coding sequence is TGCAGCGCTACTGTAGCCTACAATGAGCAGTTCTTC. The chain joins TRBV29-1 to TRBJ2-1; the D is unclear. The CDR3 length is 12 residues. The V gene lost 7 bases and the J gene lost 2 bases, with 9 bases spanning the gap. The germline V gene encodes CDR1 SQVTM and CDR2 ANQGSEA.